This is a list of T cell receptor beta chains from one sample in a study of human T cells and chemical hapten exposure. TCRdb independently ran MiXCR on the RACE reads; one entry per CDR3 protein. The table has tens of thousands of distinct CDR3 sequences, around 7% seen once. The sample was whole blood, taken in connection with sensitization to the hapten diphenylcyclopropenone (DPC). Receptors originate from a woman aged 30 to 39 with alopecia areata. Some clones in this sample may be carry-over from other donors' samples. Both conserved end residues are part of each CDR3. The D gene is left open where the match is weak. Not all rows give a size; the values are once, few, many and, for expanded clones, a class.

J gene | D gene | clone size | V gene | CDR3 DNA | CDR3 protein
TRBJ1-6 | . | few | TRBV19 | TGTGCCAGTAACGCGGAAAGGAGCTCCTATAATTCACCCCTCCACTTT | CASNAERSSYNSPLHF
TRBJ1-1 | . | many | TRBV5-1 | TGCGCCAGCAGCTTGGACAGGACAGCTATGGGAACTGAAGCTTTCTTT | CASSLDRTAMGTEAFF
TRBJ2-3 | . | many | TRBV12-3/TRBV12-4 | TGTGCCAGCAGGTCCGACAGACCTAGCACAGATACGCAGTATTTT | CASRSDRPSTDTQYF
TRBJ2-2 | . | few | TRBV2 | TGTGCCAGCAGTGAACGACAGGCCCCTTCCACCGGGGAGCTGTTTTTT | CASSERQAPSTGELFF
TRBJ1-4 | . | many | TRBV12-3/TRBV12-4 | TGTGCCAGCAGTCCCCAAGTACACCCCCGCCTTGGAAAACTGTTTTTT | CASSPQVHPRLGKLFF
TRBJ1-1 | . | many | TRBV5-1 | TGCGCCAGCAGCTCCACATCAATGGACAACGCTGAAGCTTTCTTT | CASSSTSMDNAEAFF
TRBJ1-5 | . | . | TRBV20-1 | TGCAGTGCTAGAGATGAAACTAGCAATCAGCCCCAGCATTTT | CSARDETSNQPQHF
TRBJ2-3 | TRBD2 | many | TRBV5-4 | TGTGCCAGCAGCTTGATAGCGGGGGCCCCAGATACGCAGTATTTT | CASSLIAGAPDTQYF
TRBJ2-3 | TRBD2 | . | TRBV7-2 | TGTGCCAGCAGCTTCGGACTAGCGGGGGCTCCCAGCACAGATACGCAGTATTTT | CASSFGLAGAPSTDTQYF
TRBJ1-1 | . | many | TRBV7-3 | TGTGCCAGCAGCCCGCAGATGAACACTGAAGCTTTCTTT | CASSPQMNTEAFF
TRBJ1-1 | TRBD1 | many | TRBV5-1 | TGCGCCAGCAGCTTGTCCCTTAGGACAGGGGAGACTGAAGCTTTCTTT | CASSLSLRTGETEAFF
TRBJ2-7 | . | many | TRBV4-2 | TGTGCCAGCAGCCCCTGGGCGGGGAACTCCTACGAGCAGTACTTC | CASSPWAGNSYEQYF
TRBJ2-5 | . | many | TRBV20-1 | TGCAGTGCTAGACCCAGGGACGGGGAGACCCAGTACTTC | CSARPRDGETQYF
TRBJ1-5 | . | many | TRBV2 | TGTGCCAGCAGTATGAACAGGGTGGGTCAGCCCCAGCATTTT | CASSMNRVGQPQHF
TRBJ1-5 | . | many | TRBV12-3/TRBV12-4 | TGTGCCAGCAGACGTTCAGGACTGGGGCCCCAGCATTTT | CASRRSGLGPQHF
TRBJ1-1 | TRBD1 | many | TRBV20-1 | TGCAGTGCTAGGCCCGGACAGGCGAAGAGGGAAGCTTTCTTT | CSARPGQAKREAFF
TRBJ2-7 | . | many | TRBV9 | TGTGCCAGCAGCGTAGGCGGCGACAATACCTACGAGCAGTACTTC | CASSVGGDNTYEQYF
TRBJ1-1 | . | many | TRBV6-4 | TGTGCCAGCAGTGGAGGGGGTGAAGCTTTCTTT | CASSGGGEAFF
TRBJ2-3 | TRBD2 | many | TRBV4-2 | TGTGCCAGCAGCCCCGCCCCGGGACTAGCGGGGGTTTCAGATACGCAGTATTTT | CASSPAPGLAGVSDTQYF
TRBJ2-6 | . | many | TRBV2 | TGTGCCAGCAGGTGGATACGCTCTGGGGCCAACGTCCTGACTTTC | CASRWIRSGANVLTF
TRBJ1-1 | . | many | TRBV7-9 | TGTGCCAGCAGCTCGAACAGGGAAGCAGATGCTGAAGCTTTCTTT | CASSSNREADAEAFF
TRBJ2-2 | TRBD1 | many | TRBV7-9 | TGTGCCAGCAGGGGGACAGGGGGCGCCCCCGCGAACACCGGGGAGCTGTTTTTT | CASRGTGGAPANTGELFF
TRBJ1-3 | . | many | TRBV11-1 | TGTGCCAGCAGCTTATTGTCGGGAGCTGGAAACACCATATATTTT | CASSLLSGAGNTIYF
TRBJ2-3 | TRBD2 | many | TRBV10-3 | TGTGCCATCAAAGGGACTAGCGGGGGGGCGGGAGATACGCAGTATTTT | CAIKGTSGGAGDTQYF
TRBJ1-1 | . | . | TRBV18 | TGTGCCAGCTCCCCCCACAACACTGAAGCTTTCTTT | CASSPHNTEAFF
TRBJ1-1 | TRBD1 | few | TRBV5-6 | TGTGCCAGCAGCCCCTATTCGGGACAGGGGACCGCTGAAGCTTTCTTT | CASSPYSGQGTAEAFF
TRBJ2-2 | TRBD2 | many | TRBV20-1 | TGCAGTGCTAAACGTGCTAGCGGGGGGAACACCGGGGAGCTGTTTTTT | CSAKRASGGNTGELFF
TRBJ2-7 | . | few | TRBV2 | TGTGCCAGCAGTGTCGACGGGCACGAGCAGTACTTC | CASSVDGHEQYF
TRBJ1-6 | . | many | TRBV12-3/TRBV12-4 | TGTGCCAGCAGTTTAGGCCATTCACCCCTCCACTTT | CASSLGHSPLHF
TRBJ2-3 | . | many | TRBV6-5 | TGTGCCAGCAGTTACTCGATTGTGGGCGGCCCCACAGATACGCAGTATTTT | CASSYSIVGGPTDTQYF
TRBJ2-7 | . | medium-sized | TRBV20-1 | TGCAGTGCTCACTTACTGGACTCGACCTACGAGCAGTACTTC | CSAHLLDSTYEQYF
TRBJ1-2 | . | many | TRBV5-1 | TGCGCCAGCAGCTTGGGCAGCAACAATAAACCCTCATTC | CASSLGSNNKPSF
TRBJ2-3 | . | many | TRBV5-1 | TGCGCCAGCAGCTTGAACGGTGGGACAGATACGCAGTATTTT | CASSLNGGTDTQYF
TRBJ2-2 | . | many | TRBV6-4 | TGTGCCAGCAGTGAATCAGAATACGGGGAGCTGTTTTTT | CASSESEYGELFF
TRBJ2-3 | . | many | TRBV12-3/TRBV12-4 | TGTGCCAGCAGTTTCCCCAGCACAGATACGCAGTATTTT | CASSFPSTDTQYF
TRBJ2-1 | . | . | TRBV2 | TGTGCCAGCAGTGAACCGGTTCCGTCCAATGAGCAGTTCTTC | CASSEPVPSNEQFF
TRBJ1-5 | . | many | TRBV19 | TGTGCCAGTAGTATCGGGGATAGCAATCAGCCCCAGCATTTT | CASSIGDSNQPQHF
TRBJ1-4 | . | . | TRBV2 | TGTGCCAGCAGTGATCAGTTAGGGCTCCAACTGTTTTTT | CASSDQLGLQLFF
TRBJ1-5 | . | many | TRBV7-6 | TGTGCCAGCAGCAAGTCGACAGCAGGAAATCAGCCCCAGCATTTT | CASSKSTAGNQPQHF
TRBJ1-2 | . | . | TRBV19 | TGTGCCAGTAGACAAGACAGTGGTACTAACTATGGCTACACCTTC | CASRQDSGTNYGYTF
TRBJ1-6 | TRBD1 | many | TRBV3-1 | TGTGCCAGCAGCCAACCGGACAGGGATTCACCCCTCCACTTT | CASSQPDRDSPLHF
TRBJ2-7 | . | medium-sized | TRBV20-1 | TGCAGTGCTAGAGATGCTAGCTCCTACGAGCAGTACTTC | CSARDASSYEQYF
TRBJ1-6 | . | many | TRBV14 | TGTGCCAGCAGCCAAGGGCTGTATAATTCACCCCTCCACTTT | CASSQGLYNSPLHF
TRBJ1-5 | . | many | TRBV7-9 | TGTGCCAGCAGCTTGGGAGGGTTCCCAGGACAGCCCCAGCATTTT | CASSLGGFPGQPQHF
TRBJ2-1 | . | . | TRBV20-1 | TGCAGTGCATCGGACGCGCACGGGGTAGGCTACAATGAGCAGTTCTTC | CSASDAHGVGYNEQFF
TRBJ2-5 | . | . | TRBV2 | TGTGCCAGCAATAGACTAGTAGGGGAGACCCAGTACTTC | CASNRLVGETQYF
TRBJ2-4 | . | few | TRBV5-4 | TGTGCCAGCAGCTTGGCGGCTGATACTAACATTCAGTACTTC | CASSLAADTNIQYF
TRBJ1-5 | . | many | TRBV4-1 | TGCGCCAGCAGCCAAGTTGGGGGAAGCAGCAATCAGCCCCAGCATTTT | CASSQVGGSSNQPQHF